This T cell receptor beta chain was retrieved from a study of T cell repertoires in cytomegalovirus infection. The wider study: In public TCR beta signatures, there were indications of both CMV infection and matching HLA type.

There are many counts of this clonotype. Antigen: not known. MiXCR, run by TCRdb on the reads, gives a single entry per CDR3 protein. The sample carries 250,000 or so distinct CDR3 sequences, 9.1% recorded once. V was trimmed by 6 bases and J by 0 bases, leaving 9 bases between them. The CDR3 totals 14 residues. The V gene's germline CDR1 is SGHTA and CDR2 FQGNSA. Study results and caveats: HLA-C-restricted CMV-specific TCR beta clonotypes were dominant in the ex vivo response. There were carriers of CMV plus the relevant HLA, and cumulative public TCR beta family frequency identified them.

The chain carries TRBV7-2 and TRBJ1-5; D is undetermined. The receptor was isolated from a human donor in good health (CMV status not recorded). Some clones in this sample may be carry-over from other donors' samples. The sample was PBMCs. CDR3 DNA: TGTGCCAGCAGTATGCACGGTAGCAATCAGCCCCAGCATTTT. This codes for CASSMHGSNQPQHF.